Each of the 22 T cell receptor beta chains below was sequenced from the same sample in a study of blood T cells in healthy people across ages. With a J-beta primer mix and a sample-barcoded 5' primer, a second PCR ran 7 to 11 cycles. Via MiXCR, TCRdb re-called the 5' RACE reads, giving one row per CDR3 protein. The repertoire holds 1.5 million to 2 million distinct CDR3 sequences, with 40% to 55% as singletons. Sequenced sample: blood. The receptors were sampled from a woman in her 40s in good health.

This clonotype was detected a few times. The V call is TRBV9, the J call TRBJ2-3, with 11 bases fitting TRBD2. Trimming cost V 2 bases and J 5 bases; bases outside gene matches: 4. Germline CDR1 reads SGDLS; CDR2 reads YYNGEE. The CDR3 totals 15 residues. CDR3 DNA sequence: TGTGCCAGCAGCGTGACTAGCGGGGCAATAGATACGCAGTATTTT. This codes for CASSVTSGAIDTQYF. The variable domain in full, completed from reference TRBV9 and TRBJ2-3, reads DSGVTQTPKHLITATGQRVTLRCSPRSGDLSVYWYQQSLDQGLQFLIQYYNGEERAKGNILERFSAQQFPDLHSELNLSSLELGDSALYFCASSVTSGAIDTQYFGPGTRLTVL.

The chain combines TRBV20-1 with TRBJ1-5; no firm D call. Germline CDR1 is DFQATT and CDR2 is SNEGSKA (reference sequence). The CDR3 covers 13 residues. With 3 bases removed from V and 6 bases from J, the gap between germline ends came to 12 bases. CDR3 nucleotide sequence: TGCAGTGCTAGTCCGGGATTTGGTCAGCCCCAGCATTTT. This codes for CSASPGFGQPQHF.

Many counts were recorded for this clonotype. The genes are TRBV29-1 and TRBJ2-1; 7 bases map to TRBD1. Trimming took 4 bases from V and 5 from J; bases not matched to a gene: 2. CDR1 is SQVTM, CDR2 ANQGSEA, per germline. The CDR3 is 12 residues long. Written as DNA, the CDR3 is TGCAGCGTTGGACAGGGAAACAATGAGCAGTTCTTC. Translated: CSVGQGNNEQFF.

The chain is built from TRBV9 and TRBJ1-6; D gene ambiguous. The CDR3 consists of 14 residues. The V and J ends lost 3 bases and 6 bases respectively, with 10 bases between them. Per the germline V gene, CDR1 is SGDLS and CDR2 is YYNGEE. CDR3 sequence reads: CASSGRVLNSPLHF. The CDR3 DNA reads as TGTGCCAGCAGCGGCCGGGTTCTTAATTCACCCCTCCACTTT.

This clonotype was counted only a few times. The CDR3 region has the DNA TGCAGTGCTAGAGATCCCGGGGGGGCGGAGACCCAGTACTTC. The encoded protein is CSARDPGGAETQYF. The rearrangement uses TRBV20-1 and TRBJ2-5; 8 bases align to TRBD2. Germline CDR1 and CDR2: DFQATT and SNEGSKA (reference sequence). The CDR3 is made up of 14 amino acids. V shed 0 bases and J 5 bases; nucleotides not matched to a gene: 5.

This clonotype was detected a few times. J is TRBJ2-5 and V is TRBV5-1; D assignment may be TRBD1 or TRBD2 (5 bases each). Germline CDR1 SGHRS, CDR2 YFSETQ. This CDR3 comprises 15 residues. The germline V and J ends were trimmed by 5 bases and 1 base, with 15 bases remaining between them. CDR3 protein: CASRSEGLPQETQYF. The CDR3 DNA sequence: TGCGCCAGCAGATCAGAGGGGCTACCCCAAGAGACCCAGTACTTC.

DNA for the CDR3: TGTGCCAGCTCACCAATTTTGGGGCAGGAGACCCAGTACTTC. It is translated as CASSPILGQETQYF. The chain carries TRBV18 and TRBJ2-7, with D perhaps TRBD1 (5 bases). Judging by the DNA end, TRBJ2-5 fits better; the J call may be wrong. The CDR3 runs 14 residues. Germline CDR1 reads KGHSH; CDR2 reads LQKENI.

The chain's CDR3 is CSAIGTAQETQYF. CDR3 DNA sequence: TGCAGTGCAATTGGGACAGCCCAAGAGACCCAGTACTTC. This chain links TRBV20-1 with TRBJ2-5; 7 nucleotides match TRBD1. This CDR3 has 13 residues. V lost 6 bases and J lost 1; bases outside the gene matches: 5. Germline CDR1 is DFQATT and CDR2 is SNEGSKA (reference sequence).

This clonotype was observed a few times. The V call is TRBV21-1, the J call TRBJ2-3; the D call of TRBD2 is as the table states it, not checked on the DNA. TRBV21-1 is shown as a pseudogene. This CDR3 comprises 16 residues. CDR3 in DNA: TGTGCCAGCGAGCCCCGGGGGGGCCGGTTTTGGGATACGCAGTATTTT. Its translation: CASEPRGGRFWDTQYF.

The chain is built from TRBV28 and TRBJ1-2, with D maybe TRBD1 (6 bases). Germline V CDR1 and CDR2: MDHEN, SYDVKM. There are 12 residues in the CDR3. V lost 6 bases and J lost 7, with 12 bases in between. The CDR3 region is CASRGGAGGYTF. In DNA form, the CDR3 reads TGTGCCAGCAGAGGGGGGGCTGGTGGCTACACCTTC.

This rearrangement joins TRBV20-1 to TRBJ2-1; tentatively, D is TRBD1 (6 bases). The CDR3 sequence is 15 residues long. V was trimmed by 4 bases and J by 4 bases, leaving 17 bases between them. Germline CDR1 DFQATT, CDR2 SNEGSKA (reference sequence). For the CDR3, the DNA is TGCAGTGCTATCAAAAACAGGGCGGGTTACAATGAGCAGTTCTTC. This translates into CSAIKNRAGYNEQFF.

This chain joins TRBV6-5 and TRBJ1-2; D unclear. CDR1 is MNHEY and CDR2 is SVGAGI in the germline V gene. There are 18 residues in the CDR3. V shed 0 bases and J shed 2 bases, with 19 bases lying between them. In DNA, the CDR3 is TGTGCCAGCAGTTACTCGGGAGGGCGGCTTACGTCCAACTATGGCTACACCTTC. It codes for CASSYSGGRLTSNYGYTF.

This clonotype was counted once. The chain is built from TRBV12-5 and TRBJ2-1, with 8 bases that match TRBD1. From germline, CDR1 is LGHNT and CDR2 FRNRAP. The ends lost 1 base at V and 4 bases at J; junction bases unmatched: 9. The CDR3 sequence is 17 residues long. The CDR3 spells CASGLGGQAPLYNEQFF. The CDR3 DNA follows: TGTGCTAGTGGTTTGGGGGGACAGGCACCACTGTACAATGAGCAGTTCTTC.

V gene TRBV15 combines with J gene TRBJ2-1; D assignment may be TRBD1 or TRBD2 (5 bases each). This CDR3 comprises 14 residues. Deletions cut 1 base from V and 3 bases from J, with 7 bases between. Germline assignment: CDR1 LNHNV and CDR2 YYDKDF (reference sequence). CDR3 sequence (DNA): TGTGCCACCAGCAGAGGGGGGATCTACAATGAGCAGTTCTTC. This gives the protein CATSRGGIYNEQFF.

This clonotype was counted a few times. The chain recombines TRBV4-3 with TRBJ2-3, with D possibly being TRBD2 (5 bases). The V end was cut by 0 bases, the J end by 2 bases, with 15 bases between. This CDR3 has 17 amino acids. CDR1 and CDR2 (germline): LGHNA, YSLEER. The CDR3 region has the DNA TGCGCCAGCAGCCAAGAGGGTGGAGCGGATCCCACAGATACGCAGTATTTT. It is translated as CASSQEGGADPTDTQYF.

This chain connects TRBV12-3 or TRBV12-4 to TRBJ1-2; possible D gene TRBD1, 6 bases. The CDR3 contains 13 residues. V shed 2 bases and J shed 7 bases, with 11 bases lying between them. CDR3 nucleotide sequence: TGTGCCAGCAGTTTAAAGTCAGGGGCTGGCTACACCTTC. It translates to CASSLKSGAGYTF.

The gene calls are TRBV20-1 and TRBJ2-3; D not certain. CDR1 and CDR2 (germline): DFQATT, SNEGSKA (reference sequence). Trimming removed 2 bases at V and 2 bases at J, with 11 bases between. This CDR3 has 14 amino acids. The CDR3 nucleotides are TGCAGTGCTAGACCACGGAGCGACACAGATACGCAGTATTTT. It translates to CSARPRSDTDTQYF.

This clonotype has only a few counts. V is TRBV2 and J is TRBJ2-7; possibly TRBD2 for D (6 bases). Germline V lookup: CDR1 SNHLY, CDR2 FYNNEI. Between the trimmed V and J ends, which lost 8 bases and 7 bases, there was a span of 21 bases. This CDR3 region has 14 residues. The CDR3: CASGEALGLSEQYF. CDR3 coding DNA: TGTGCCAGCGGGGAGGCGTTGGGGCTAAGTGAGCAGTACTTC.

This clonotype was detected only a few times. V and J are TRBV20-1 and TRBJ2-1, with TRBD2 matching 9 bases. CDR3 length: 15 amino acids. V lost 0 bases and J lost 7; bases outside the gene matches: 7. Germline V lookup: CDR1 DFQATT, CDR2 SNEGSKA (reference sequence). The CDR3: CSARDRLAVPNEQFF. The CDR3 DNA is TGCAGTGCTAGAGATCGACTAGCGGTCCCTAATGAGCAGTTCTTC.

CDR3 bases: TGTGCCAGCAGTTCCCAGCGGACAGACCAGCAGTACTTC. Protein: CASSSQRTDQQYF. V gene TRBV27 combines with J gene TRBJ2-4, with TRBD1 as a possible D gene (6 bases). The length of the CDR3 is 13 residues. Trimming pared 4 bases from V and 13 bases from J, leaving 17 bases between. CDR1 MNHEY and CDR2 SMNVEV come from the germline V gene (reference sequence).

This clonotype occurred a few times. The V and J genes are TRBV7-2 and TRBJ2-5, with TRBD2 identical over 11 bases. This CDR3 has 18 amino acids. The V gene end was trimmed by 5 bases and the J gene end by 2 bases; junction bases not matched to a gene: 13. Germline V gene sequence: CDR1 SGHTA, CDR2 FQGNSA. The CDR3 region has the DNA TGTGCCAGCAGCGAGGGATCTCTAGCGGGGGGACGACAAGAGACCCAGTACTTC. Protein: CASSEGSLAGGRQETQYF. Variable domain in full (rest from reference TRBV7-2 and TRBJ2-5): GAGVSQSPSNKVTEKGKDVELRCDPISGHTALYWYRQSLGQGLEFLIYFQGNSAPDKSGLPSDRFSAERTGGSVSTLTIQRTQQEDSAVYLCASSEGSLAGGRQETQYFGPGTRLLVL.

The chain couples TRBV11-2 to TRBJ2-3; D is ambiguous. Germline loops: CDR1 SGHAT, CDR2 FQNNGV. V shed 0 bases and J shed 7 bases, with 17 bases lying between them. The CDR3 length is 16 residues. The CDR3 DNA reads TGTGCCAGCAGCTTAGATCTGACGTACCCAGCCAATACGCAGTATTTT. Translating gives CASSLDLTYPANTQYF.